The 11 T cell receptor beta chains in this list originate from one sample, sequenced in a study of cytomegalovirus exposure and HLA in healthy donors (dated by TCRdb to 2015 to 2018). Libraries were built with the immunoSEQ multiplex PCR assay. TCRdb mirrors the immuneACCESS table, restricted to in-frame sequences. Some clones are absent from its copies; in checked studies, under half trace to an unresolved V gene, and the reason for the others is unknown. This sample holds more than 250,000 clones; 86% were observed only once. The biggest ten clones account for about 0.8% of the sample. Sequences were obtained from PBMCs. The receptors stem from a woman between 18 and 30 years old in good health and CMV-seronegative.

The chain uses TRBV7-7 and TRBJ2-3, with 8 bases fitting TRBD2. The J segment lost 1 base and the V segment lost 10 bases, leaving 7 bases of the junction unmatched. In germline, CDR1 is SSHAT, CDR2 FNYEAQ (reference sequence). The CDR3 runs 14 residues. Written as DNA, the CDR3 is TGTGCCACCGGGGGGGGGATCGGCACAGATACGCAGTATTTT. This encodes CATGGGIGTDTQYF.

This clone occurred once. The chain has TRBV5-3 and TRBJ2-1; a weak D match, TRBD2 (6 bases). TRBV5-3 is treated as an ORF (open reading frame) with a function not yet certain. The CDR3 sequence is 15 residues long. With 4 bases removed from V and 2 bases from J, the gap between germline ends came to 13 bases. This CDR3 is CARSRPAGAYNEQFF. CDR3 coding DNA: TGTGCCAGAAGCCGGCCAGCGGGCGCCTACAATGAGCAGTTCTTC.

This clone was detected only a few times. J is TRBJ2-7 and V is TRBV7-9, with 9 bases matching TRBD1. Trimming took 4 bases from V and 9 from J; bases not matched to a gene: 4. Per germline, CDR1 SEHNR and CDR2 FQNEAQ (reference sequence). This CDR3 has 12 amino acids. The CDR3 sequence is CASSWDREGQYF. DNA of the CDR3: TGTGCCAGCAGCTGGGACAGGGAGGGGCAGTACTTC.

This chain joins TRBV7-2 and TRBJ2-7; 8 positions agree with TRBD2. The CDR3 has 13 residues. The germline V gene encodes CDR1 SGHTA and CDR2 FQGNSA. After removal of 6 bases from V and 5 bases from J, the junction contained 6 bases not matched to a gene. The CDR3 sequence: CASRNSGSHEQYF. CDR3 in DNA: TGTGCCAGCAGAAACAGCGGGAGCCACGAGCAGTACTTC.

In DNA, the CDR3 is TGTGCCAGCTATGACACAGGGAAATACGAGCAGTACTTC. Protein: CASYDTGKYEQYF. The V call is TRBV28, the J call TRBJ2-7; possibly TRBD1 for D (6 bases). V was trimmed by 8 bases and J by 4 bases, leaving 15 bases between them. Germline CDR1 is MDHEN and CDR2 is SYDVKM. The CDR3 runs to 13 residues.

This chain connects TRBV19 to TRBJ1-2; the D is unclear. The CDR3 runs 13 residues. Per germline, CDR1 LNHDA and CDR2 SQIVND (reference sequence). V gave up 5 bases and J gave up 7 bases, with 14 bases separating them. The CDR3 DNA follows: TGTGCCAGTAGTGGTACAGAATTGGGTGGCTACACCTTC. Encoded protein: CASSGTELGGYTF.

The chain is built from TRBV27 and TRBJ2-5; no clear D gene. The germline V gene encodes CDR1 MNHEY and CDR2 SMNVEV (reference sequence). The CDR3 contains 10 residues. The V end was cut by 8 bases, the J end by 3 bases, with 4 bases between. The chain's CDR3 is CASEEETQYF. The CDR3 region has the DNA TGTGCCAGCGAGGAAGAGACCCAGTACTTC.

This clone was recorded only once. Other DNA sequences from this sample encode an identical CDR3 as well. The gene calls are TRBV6-5 and TRBJ1-3, with TRBD1 identical over 8 bases. This CDR3 is 13 amino acids long. V was clipped by 6 bases and J by 4 bases; unmatched bases: 2. Germline-derived CDR1 and CDR2 are MNHEY and SVGAGI. In DNA, the CDR3 is TGTGCCAGCAGAACAGGGGGAGGAAACACCATATATTTT. Translation: CASRTGGGNTIYF.

The V call is TRBV5-8, the J call TRBJ2-1; 11 positions match TRBD2. Germline V gene sequence: CDR1 SGHTS, CDR2 YDEGEE. The CDR3 is 18 amino acids. The V segment lost 0 bases and the J segment 3 bases; nucleotides outside the gene matches: 8. CDR3 in DNA: TGTGCCAGCAGCTTGGTGGTCAATCTAGCGGGAGGCTACAATGAGCAGTTCTTC. It translates to CASSLVVNLAGGYNEQFF.

The gene calls are TRBV27 and TRBJ2-1, with TRBD1 matching over 11 bases. V shed 1 base and J 6 bases; nucleotides not matched to a gene: 11. CDR3 length equals 18 residues. Germline V gene sequence: CDR1 MNHEY, CDR2 SMNVEV (reference sequence). The chain's CDR3 is CASSLYGVGQGAGNEQFF. In nucleotides, the CDR3 is TGTGCCAGCAGTTTATATGGGGTCGGACAGGGGGCAGGCAATGAGCAGTTCTTC.

The J gene is TRBJ1-2, the V gene TRBV2; D unresolved. The V and J ends lost 10 bases and 8 bases respectively, with 20 bases between them. The germline CDR1 and CDR2 sequences are SNHLY and FYNNEI. The CDR3 is 13 amino acids. This chain's CDR3 is CATGLTPAGGYTF. The CDR3 DNA follows: TGTGCCACTGGGTTGACCCCCGCGGGCGGCTACACCTTC.